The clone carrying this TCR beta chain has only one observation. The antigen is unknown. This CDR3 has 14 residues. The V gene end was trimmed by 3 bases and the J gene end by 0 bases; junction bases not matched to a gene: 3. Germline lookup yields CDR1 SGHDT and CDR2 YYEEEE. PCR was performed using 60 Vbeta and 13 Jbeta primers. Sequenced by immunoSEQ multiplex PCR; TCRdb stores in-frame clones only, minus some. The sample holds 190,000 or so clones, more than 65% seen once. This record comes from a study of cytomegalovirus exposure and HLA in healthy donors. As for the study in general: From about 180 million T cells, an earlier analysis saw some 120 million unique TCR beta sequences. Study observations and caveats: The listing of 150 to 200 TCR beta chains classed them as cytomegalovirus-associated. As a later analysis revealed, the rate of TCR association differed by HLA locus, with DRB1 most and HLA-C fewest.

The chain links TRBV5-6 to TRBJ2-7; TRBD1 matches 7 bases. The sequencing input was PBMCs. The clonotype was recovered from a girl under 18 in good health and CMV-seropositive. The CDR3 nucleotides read TGTGCCAGCAGCTCGACAGGGAGCTCCTACGAGCAGTACTTC. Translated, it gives CASSSTGSSYEQYF.